A selection of T cell receptor beta chains follows, all from one sample in a study of vaccination and CD4 T cells after COVID-19. TCRdb independently ran MiXCR on the PCR reads; one entry per CDR3 protein. The data show some 18,000 distinct CDR3 sequences, roughly 55% seen once. Antigen specificity for these receptors is unknown. The starting material was CD4+ T cells from blood, cultured in vitro, obtained before SARS-CoV-2 vaccination. These receptors were obtained from a human donor who had recovered from COVID-19. Each CDR3 is given with its conserved first and last residue. Each record gives: D gene, V gene, clone size, J gene, CDR3 DNA, CDR3 protein. D genes are given only for firm matches. The size entry is marked missing in some rows and otherwise reads once, few, many or a size class.

d_gene: -
v_gene: TRBV6-1
abundance: -
j_gene: TRBJ2-1
CDR3nt: TGTGCCAGCAGTGCAGACAGTCGGGAGCAGTTCTTC
CDR3aa: CASSADSREQFF

d_gene: -
v_gene: TRBV7-2
abundance: few
j_gene: TRBJ1-3
CDR3nt: TGTGCCAGCAGCTTAGTGGGGGGAAACACCATATATTTT
CDR3aa: CASSLVGGNTIYF

d_gene: -
v_gene: TRBV30
abundance: few
j_gene: TRBJ1-1
CDR3nt: TGTGCCTGGTCGGGAGTCGCAGCTTTCTTT
CDR3aa: CAWSGVAAFF

d_gene: TRBD1
v_gene: TRBV7-2
abundance: -
j_gene: TRBJ1-6
CDR3nt: TGTGCCAGCAGCCTGGCAGGGGGGGACAATTCACCCCTCCACTTT
CDR3aa: CASSLAGGDNSPLHF

d_gene: -
v_gene: TRBV20-1
abundance: few
j_gene: TRBJ1-1
CDR3nt: TGCAGTGCTACCGACAGAGTTGGCACTGAAGCTTTCTTT
CDR3aa: CSATDRVGTEAFF

d_gene: TRBD1
v_gene: TRBV7-9
abundance: -
j_gene: TRBJ1-2
CDR3nt: TGTGCCAGCAGCTTAGAGGGACAGCCACCTAACTATGGCTACACCTTC
CDR3aa: CASSLEGQPPNYGYTF

d_gene: TRBD1
v_gene: TRBV19
abundance: few
j_gene: TRBJ1-5
CDR3nt: TGTGCCAGTAGTCCACCGACAGGGGGTTACGAGCCCCAGCATTTT
CDR3aa: CASSPPTGGYEPQHF

d_gene: TRBD2
v_gene: TRBV20-1
abundance: -
j_gene: TRBJ2-3
CDR3nt: TGCAGTGCTAGAGGACTAGCGGGAGTGGGCACAGATACGCAGTATTTT
CDR3aa: CSARGLAGVGTDTQYF

d_gene: TRBD1
v_gene: TRBV28
abundance: few
j_gene: TRBJ2-3
CDR3nt: TGTGCCAGCGCTACTCCGGACAGGCGAGATACGCAGTATTTT
CDR3aa: CASATPDRRDTQYF

d_gene: TRBD1
v_gene: TRBV6-2/TRBV6-3
abundance: -
j_gene: TRBJ2-3
CDR3nt: TGTGCCAGCAGTCCGGGACAGGGTGCCCCAGATACGCAGTATTTT
CDR3aa: CASSPGQGAPDTQYF

d_gene: -
v_gene: TRBV20-1
abundance: -
j_gene: TRBJ1-5
CDR3nt: TGCAGTGCAAAGGTGGAGGGACTCGGGCAGCCCCAGCATTTT
CDR3aa: CSAKVEGLGQPQHF

d_gene: -
v_gene: TRBV7-9
abundance: few
j_gene: TRBJ2-2
CDR3nt: TGTGCCAGCAGCCAGGACACCGTGGGCGGGGAGCTGTTTTTT
CDR3aa: CASSQDTVGGELFF

d_gene: TRBD1
v_gene: TRBV27
abundance: -
j_gene: TRBJ1-5
CDR3nt: TGTGCCAGCAGAGGACAGGGGGCGCTCGGGTCCCAGCCCCAGCATTTT
CDR3aa: CASRGQGALGSQPQHF

d_gene: -
v_gene: TRBV6-1
abundance: -
j_gene: TRBJ1-1
CDR3nt: TGTGCCAGCAGTGAACCGCGGGAGACTGAAGCTTTCTTT
CDR3aa: CASSEPRETEAFF

d_gene: -
v_gene: TRBV18
abundance: -
j_gene: TRBJ2-2
CDR3nt: TGTGCCAGCTCACCACCGGGGGAGCGGGTCACCGGGGAGCTGTTTTTT
CDR3aa: CASSPPGERVTGELFF

d_gene: TRBD1
v_gene: TRBV6-1
abundance: -
j_gene: TRBJ1-5
CDR3nt: TGTGCCAGCAGGGAGAGACAGGGGTACAATCAGCCCCAGCATTTT
CDR3aa: CASRERQGYNQPQHF

d_gene: -
v_gene: TRBV5-5
abundance: -
j_gene: TRBJ2-1
CDR3nt: TGTGCCAGCAGCTGGGGGGTCAATGAGCAGTTCTTC
CDR3aa: CASSWGVNEQFF

d_gene: -
v_gene: TRBV11-1
abundance: -
j_gene: TRBJ2-5
CDR3nt: TGTGCCAGCAGCTCGTGGGACCTCGCAGAGACCCAGTACTTC
CDR3aa: CASSSWDLAETQYF

d_gene: -
v_gene: TRBV5-1
abundance: few
j_gene: TRBJ2-7
CDR3nt: TGCGCCAGCAGCGACTGGACCGGAGGGGAGCAGTACTTC
CDR3aa: CASSDWTGGEQYF

d_gene: -
v_gene: TRBV7-9
abundance: -
j_gene: TRBJ2-3
CDR3nt: TGTGCCAGCAGCTTGACAGGGAGGGATACGCAGTATTTT
CDR3aa: CASSLTGRDTQYF

d_gene: -
v_gene: TRBV20-1
abundance: -
j_gene: TRBJ2-5
CDR3nt: TGCAGTGCTAGTCTGGTGGCGGGGAAGACCCAGTACTTC
CDR3aa: CSASLVAGKTQYF

d_gene: TRBD1
v_gene: TRBV12-3/TRBV12-4
abundance: once
j_gene: TRBJ2-7
CDR3nt: TGTGCCAGCAGTTTAAATGGTCCGGGGACAGGGGAGCAGTACTTC
CDR3aa: CASSLNGPGTGEQYF

d_gene: TRBD1
v_gene: TRBV10-3
abundance: -
j_gene: TRBJ1-1
CDR3nt: TGTGCCATCAGACAGGGGGAGACTAACACTGAAGCTTTCTTT
CDR3aa: CAIRQGETNTEAFF

d_gene: -
v_gene: TRBV25-1
abundance: once
j_gene: TRBJ1-6
CDR3nt: TGTGCCAGCAGTGTGGATCCAGACTATAATTCACCCCTCCACTTT
CDR3aa: CASSVDPDYNSPLHF

d_gene: -
v_gene: TRBV20-1
abundance: few
j_gene: TRBJ2-5
CDR3nt: TGCAGTGCTAGTTCCCGGGGGCGAAGTCAGGAGACCCAGTACTTC
CDR3aa: CSASSRGRSQETQYF

d_gene: TRBD1
v_gene: TRBV19
abundance: -
j_gene: TRBJ1-1
CDR3nt: TGTGCCAGCAGGGGGCGGGTGAACACTGAAGCTTTCTTT
CDR3aa: CASRGRVNTEAFF

d_gene: TRBD1
v_gene: TRBV7-2
abundance: -
j_gene: TRBJ2-3
CDR3nt: TGTGCCAGCAGCTATTTCGGACAGGGAACCGCCCGAGATACGCAGTATTTT
CDR3aa: CASSYFGQGTARDTQYF

d_gene: TRBD2
v_gene: TRBV20-1
abundance: few
j_gene: TRBJ2-1
CDR3nt: TGCAGTGCTTACGCGGCTAGCGGGAGTGATGAGCAGTTCTTC
CDR3aa: CSAYAASGSDEQFF